What follows is one T cell receptor (beta chain) and its context. The sample belongs to a study of blood T cell repertoires in COVID-19. Study context: Sites across the United States, Italy and Spain contributed samples from acute and convalescent COVID-19.

Sequencing used immunoSEQ multiplex PCR; TCRdb keeps in-frame clones, though not all of them. Found here are about 200,000 clones, 85% to 90% of them singletons; the top ten hold 3.5% to 4.5%. This CDR3 contains 17 residues. Looked up from germline, CDR1 is MNHNS and CDR2 is SASEGT. With 4 bases removed from V and 0 bases from J, the gap between germline ends came to 16 bases. This sequence was found in a man in his fifties with acute or convalescent COVID-19. V gene TRBV6-1 combines with J gene TRBJ1-3; weak D call: TRBD1 (5 bases). Sequencing was done on a sample of peripheral blood. In DNA form, the CDR3 reads TGTGCCAGCAGTGGAAGGGGCAGGTGGGACTCTGGAAACACCATATATTTT. Translated, it gives CASSGRGRWDSGNTIYF.